One and the same sample provided the 2 T cell receptor beta chains below, sequenced in a study of T cell clonotyping in hematopoietic cell transplantation (dated by TCRdb to about 2021). The library was built by means of the immunoSEQ multiplex PCR assay. TCRdb carries this immuneACCESS record with in-frame sequences only. Its versions omit some clonotypes, under half of them owing to an unresolved V gene in the studies checked, with the rest unexplained. The sample has 5,000 or so clones on record, about four fifths of them singletons. The ten most abundant clones make up 9.5% to 15% of the sample. The time point label here, explained by the study, means: 30 days after allo-HCT. The input for sequencing was peripheral blood mononuclear cells, taken 30 days after allogeneic stem cell transplant. Receptors originate from a male patient between 55 and 70 years old who had an allogeneic stem cell transplant from an unrelated donor, so the T cells may come from the graft donor. Some clones in this sample may be carry-over from other donors' samples.

This chain uses TRBV6-1 with TRBJ1-5, with D uncertain. V lost 2 bases and J lost 0, with 8 bases in between. The CDR3 has 15 residues. CDR1 and CDR2 from the germline V gene are MNHNS and SASEGT. DNA of the CDR3: TGTGCCAGCAGTGAAAGGGTCGGTAGCAATCAGCCCCAGCATTTT. It specifies CASSERVGSNQPQHF.

The gene calls are TRBV11-2 and TRBJ2-1; 8 bases align to TRBD1. Germline V lookup: CDR1 SGHAT, CDR2 FQNNGV. This CDR3 spans 13 amino acids. V dropped 5 bases and J dropped 9; count of bases not matched to a gene: 6. The CDR3 reads CASSADRDTEQFF. The DNA of the CDR3 is TGTGCCAGCAGCGCGGACAGGGACACTGAGCAGTTCTTC.